The 25 T cell receptor beta chains in this list originate from one sample, sequenced in a study of OX40 agonist ivuxolimab in advanced cancers. Some clones are missing from TCRdb's copy, which holds only in-frame ones; the method was immunoSEQ multiplex PCR. The data contain about 61,000 clones, roughly four fifths of them singletons. The starting material was CD4+ or CD8+ T cells sorted from blood, obtained in a trial of the OX40 agonist ivuxolimab. These receptors all stem from an adult with an advanced solid tumor such as melanoma, head and neck, liver or kidney cancer.

The rearrangement joins TRBV15 to TRBJ2-2; D ambiguous. Per the germline V gene, CDR1 is LNHNV and CDR2 is YYDKDF (reference sequence). Trimming stripped 0 bases from V and 4 bases from J, with 6 bases between. The CDR3 totals 14 residues. The DNA of the CDR3 is TGTGCCACCAGCAGAGATCCGGGCACCGGGGAGCTGTTTTTT. Its protein product is CATSRDPGTGELFF.

This clone was seen just once. V usage is TRBV5-1 and J usage is TRBJ2-5; the D is unclear. This CDR3 spans 14 amino acids. Trimming left V 0 bases short and J 1 base short, with 7 bases between. The germline gives CDR1 SGHRS, CDR2 YFSETQ. The CDR3 DNA reads as TGCGCCAGCAGCTTGGGTGGGCTCCAAGAGACCCAGTACTTC. It yields the protein CASSLGGLQETQYF.

The genes are TRBV4-3 and TRBJ2-7; tentative D call: TRBD2 (5 bases). Trimming left V 0 bases short and J 3 bases short, with 12 bases between. Germline-derived CDR1 and CDR2 are LGHNA and YSLEER. The CDR3 loop spans 15 amino acids. The CDR3 spells CASSQDNGGVYEQYF. The CDR3 DNA reads TGCGCCAGCAGCCAAGATAATGGAGGAGTCTACGAGCAGTACTTC.

This chain uses TRBV18 with TRBJ2-1; D remains unclear. The CDR3 totals 11 residues. CDR1 and CDR2 (germline): KGHSH, LQKENI. V was cut by 2 bases and J by 7 bases, with 3 bases left in between. The CDR3 DNA follows: TGTGCCAGCTCACCAGAAAATGAGCAGTTCTTC. The encoded protein is CASSPENEQFF.

CDR3 sequence (DNA): TGTGCCAGCACCCCGGCGGTTAACACTGAAGCTTTCTTT. Its translation is CASTPAVNTEAFF. The chain carries TRBV6-6 and TRBJ1-1; D is ambiguous. The CDR3 sequence is 13 residues long. Germline CDR1 is MNHNY and CDR2 is SVGAGI (reference sequence). Trimming took 7 bases from V and 2 from J, leaving 11 bases between them.

This CDR3 is CSVEAVGQGASGNTIYF. The CDR3 DNA reads as TGCAGCGTTGAAGCCGTCGGACAGGGGGCTTCTGGAAACACCATATATTTT. The chain employs TRBV29-1 and TRBJ1-3, with TRBD1 identical over 11 bases. The CDR3 covers 17 residues. The germline gives CDR1 SQVTM, CDR2 ANQGSEA. With 1 base clipped from V and 1 base from J, the junction kept 6 bases outside the gene matches.

The CDR3 here is CSGRGWAGAPYEQYF. In nucleotides, the CDR3 is TGCAGCGGGAGGGGTTGGGCAGGGGCCCCCTACGAGCAGTACTTC. The chain joins TRBV29-1 to TRBJ2-7; possibly TRBD1 or TRBD2 for D (6 bases each). The CDR3 loop spans 15 amino acids. V lost 7 bases to trimming and J lost 2 bases, with 21 bases between them. Germline lookup yields CDR1 SQVTM and CDR2 ANQGSEA.

This clone was seen only a few times. This chain connects TRBV14 to TRBJ2-1, with D unresolved. Germline V gives CDR1 SGHDN, CDR2 FVKESK. The germline V and J ends were trimmed by 0 bases and 6 bases, with 9 bases remaining between them. The CDR3 has 14 amino acids. CDR3 protein: CASSQDVATNEQFF. In DNA form, the CDR3 reads TGTGCCAGCAGCCAAGATGTGGCCACCAATGAGCAGTTCTTC.

This clone was seen a few times. Written as DNA, the CDR3 is TGCAGCGTTGGACCCGGGCTGAACACTGAAGCTTTCTTT. The encoded protein is CSVGPGLNTEAFF. This rearrangement joins TRBV29-1 to TRBJ1-1; the D is unclear. Germline values: CDR1 SQVTM, CDR2 ANQGSEA. The CDR3 covers 13 residues. Deletions cut 4 bases from V and 0 bases from J, with 9 bases between.

This rearrangement joins TRBV30 to TRBJ2-7; 8 bases map to TRBD1. Losses at the gene ends were 5 bases for V and 1 base for J; bases not matched to a gene: 4. This CDR3 is built from 13 residues. The germline gives CDR1 GTSNPN, CDR2 SVGIG (reference sequence). Here the CDR3 DNA reads TGTGCCTGGCGGAGACAGGGGTCCTACGAGCAGTACTTC. Its translation is CAWRRQGSYEQYF.

The chain has TRBV9 and TRBJ2-6; D gene unclear. Between the trimmed V and J ends, which lost 2 bases and 1 base, there was a span of 1 base. The CDR3 runs to 13 residues. CDR1 is SGDLS, CDR2 YYNGEE, per germline. The CDR3 is CASSVSGANVLTF. CDR3 nucleotide sequence: TGTGCCAGCAGCGTGTCTGGGGCCAACGTCCTGACTTTC.

The gene calls are TRBV11-3 and TRBJ1-1, with D unclear. V was cut by 2 bases and J by 4 bases, with 14 bases left in between. This CDR3 has 15 residues. Per the germline V gene, CDR1 is SGHNT and CDR2 is YENEEA. CDR3 loop: CASSLSSVPGTEAFF. DNA of the CDR3: TGTGCCAGCAGCTTATCCTCGGTGCCGGGCACTGAAGCTTTCTTT.

This chain connects TRBV30 to TRBJ2-5; D gene ambiguous. V dropped 0 bases and J dropped 2 bases, with 13 bases sitting between them. The CDR3 is made up of 15 amino acids. Germline CDR1 is GTSNPN and CDR2 is SVGIG (reference sequence). CDR3 DNA: TGTGCCTGGAGTGTATCCCCCGACTTACAAGAGACCCAGTACTTC. Translated, it gives CAWSVSPDLQETQYF. Together with reference TRBV30 and TRBJ2-5, the CDR3 gives the full variable domain: SQTIHQWPATLVQPVGSPLSLECTVEGTSNPNLYWYRQAAGRGLQLLFYSVGIGQISSEVPQNLSASRPQDRQFILSSKKLLLSDSGFYLCAWSVSPDLQETQYFGPGTRLLVL.

This chain uses TRBV4-1 with TRBJ1-4; possibly TRBD1 for D (6 bases). V dropped 5 bases and J dropped 8 bases, with 15 bases sitting between them. Germline lookup yields CDR1 MGHRA and CDR2 YSYEKL. This CDR3 is built from 14 residues. This CDR3 is CASSKTRGGEKLFF. CDR3 nucleotides: TGCGCCAGCAGCAAAACCAGGGGTGGGGAAAAACTGTTTTTT.

The chain joins TRBV4-2 to TRBJ2-2; TRBD2 aligns across 10 bases. CDR3 length equals 18 residues. The ends lost 2 bases at V and 0 bases at J; junction bases unmatched: 6. The germline V gene encodes CDR1 LGHNA and CDR2 YNFKEQ. CDR3: CASSQLAGALPNTGELFF. In DNA form, the CDR3 reads TGTGCCAGCAGCCAACTAGCGGGGGCCTTACCGAACACCGGGGAGCTGTTTTTT.

This rearrangement joins TRBV28 to TRBJ2-7; TRBD2 aligns across 7 bases. The CDR3 covers 15 residues. The J segment lost 3 bases and the V segment lost 6 bases, leaving 11 bases of the junction unmatched. Germline CDR1 is MDHEN and CDR2 is SYDVKM. CDR3 nucleotide sequence: TGTGCCAGCAGCTTGTCGAGCGGGGCCTACTACGAGCAGTACTTC. Translated, it gives CASSLSSGAYYEQYF.

This chain connects TRBV7-9 to TRBJ1-2; 7 nucleotides agree with TRBD1. Looked up from germline, CDR1 is SEHNR and CDR2 is FQNEAQ (reference sequence). Trimming took 4 bases from V and 4 from J; bases not matched to a gene: 9. The CDR3 spans 15 residues. CDR3 bases: TGTGCCAGCAGCTCGGGGACAGCCTCTCTCTATGGCTACACCTTC. Protein product: CASSSGTASLYGYTF.

The chain uses TRBV18 and TRBJ1-1; no reliable D call. This CDR3 region has 14 residues. Germline CDR1 is KGHSH and CDR2 is LQKENI. The ends were cut back, 3 bases at V and 2 bases at J, with 10 bases in the middle. The CDR3 loop is CASSPDTLNTEAFF. CDR3 DNA sequence: TGTGCCAGCTCACCCGACACTTTAAACACTGAAGCTTTCTTT.

V gene TRBV21-1 combines with J gene TRBJ2-5. TRBV21-1 is flagged as a pseudogene. The CDR3 consists of 13 residues. CDR3 residues: CASSKGVGQTQYF. The CDR3 DNA sequence: TGTGCCAGCAGCAAGGGGGTGGGCCAGACCCAGTACTTC.

The chain is built from TRBV25-1 and TRBJ1-2; D not resolved. V dropped 6 bases and J dropped 5 bases, with 4 bases sitting between them. The CDR3 covers 10 residues. The V gene's germline CDR1 is MGHDK and CDR2 SYGVNS. CDR3 DNA sequence: TGTGCCAGCAGCCGTTATGGCTACACCTTC. The encoded protein is CASSRYGYTF.

V is TRBV5-6 and J is TRBJ2-2; TRBD2 aligns across 7 bases. Germline loops: CDR1 SGHDT, CDR2 YYEEEE. Trimming at V came to 2 bases and at J to 2 bases, leaving 6 bases not matched to a gene. The CDR3 loop spans 16 amino acids. CDR3 DNA: TGTGCCAGCAGCTTCGACGGGAGGAAAAACACCGGGGAGCTGTTTTTT. It yields the protein CASSFDGRKNTGELFF.

The table lists this clone with a count of one. Relative to the germline gene, one junction end is altered; a read error may explain this. The sample holds other DNA sequences that translate to the same CDR3. J is TRBJ2-7 and V is TRBV19, with TRBD1 matching over 8 bases. CDR3 length: 13 amino acids. Germline V gene sequence: CDR1 LNHDA, CDR2 SQIVND (reference sequence). The CDR3 here is CASSTGQGSEQYF. In DNA form, the CDR3 reads TGCGCCAGTAGTACAGGACAGGGAAGCGAGCAGTACTTC.

This rearrangement joins TRBV6-6 to TRBJ2-1; D could derive from TRBD1 or TRBD2 (5 bases each). This CDR3 is built from 15 residues. CDR1 and CDR2 (germline): MNHNY, SVGAGI (reference sequence). The V end was cut by 8 bases, the J end by 3 bases, with 17 bases between. The CDR3 DNA is TGTGCCAGCGGGGTTAACGGGGCTAACTACAATGAGCAGTTCTTC. The encoded protein is CASGVNGANYNEQFF.

CDR3 in DNA: TGCGCCAGCAGCTTGGAGGGACAGGGCAATCAGCCCCAGCATTTT. Amino acid sequence: CASSLEGQGNQPQHF. The chain recombines TRBV5-1 with TRBJ1-5; 8 bases agree with TRBD1. V lost 0 bases to trimming and J lost 2 bases; unmatched junction nucleotides: 1. CDR1 SGHRS and CDR2 YFSETQ come from the germline V gene. CDR3 length: 15 residues.

This clone was picked up a small number of times. This chain links TRBV30 with TRBJ1-6; 7 bases are a match to TRBD1. CDR3 length equals 14 residues. The V gene's germline CDR1 is GTSNPN and CDR2 SVGIG (reference sequence). The trim removed 3 bases at V and 10 bases at J, leaving 9 bases unmatched. The CDR3 region is CAWRRRQGGSPLHF. Written as DNA, the CDR3 is TGTGCCTGGAGGAGGCGACAGGGCGGATCACCCCTCCACTTT.